The subject of this entry is one T cell receptor beta chain. The source of the sample is a study of blood T cell repertoires in COVID-19. Looking at the study overall: PBMCs, B-cell-depleted T cells, or T cells were the source of the cDNA or gDNA that made up the material.

Method: immunoSEQ multiplex PCR; TCRdb's copy keeps in-frame clones and lacks some. The profile covers around 100,000 clones, with roughly 92% appearing a single time and roughly 1.9% taken by the ten largest. CDR3 length: 13 amino acids. Germline V gene data show CDR1 as KGHSH and CDR2 as LQKENI. The V and J ends lost 6 bases and 4 bases respectively, with 12 bases between them. The V gene is TRBV18, the J gene TRBJ2-5; TRBD2 is a possible D gene (5 bases). The sequence came from a man aged 50 to 59 with active COVID-19. Sequencing input: peripheral blood. The CDR3 region is CASSFGLTETQYF. CDR3 sequence (DNA): TGTGCCAGCTCCTTCGGACTCACAGAGACCCAGTACTTC.